A single sample gave rise to the 30 T cell receptor beta chains below, sequenced in a study of cytotoxic CD8 clonotypes in ibrutinib-treated CLL. Using immunoSEQ multiplex PCR, the repertoire was profiled, and TCRdb retains in-frame clones only, with some absent. The data hold 110,000 to 150,000 clones, with roughly three quarters observed a single time. Material: PBMCs, obtained after 12 months of ibrutinib treatment. Receptors originate from a human donor with chronic lymphocytic leukemia.

The chain is built from TRBV7-6 and TRBJ2-1; D remains unclear. From germline, CDR1 is SGHVS and CDR2 FNYEAQ. This CDR3 is built from 14 residues. Trimming took off 5 bases at V and 6 bases at J, with 14 bases between the two ends. DNA for the CDR3: TGTGCCAGCAGCGCGATAGCCTCAGTCAATGAGCAGTTCTTC. This translates into CASSAIASVNEQFF.

V is TRBV2 and J is TRBJ2-2; D assignment may be TRBD1 or TRBD2 (5 bases each). V was clipped by 5 bases and J by 7 bases, with 11 bases between them. The CDR3 length is 13 residues. Per the germline V gene, CDR1 is SNHLY and CDR2 is FYNNEI. The CDR3, as DNA: TGTGCCAGCAGTTCTCTTGGGGGCGGGGAGCTGTTTTTT. It is translated as CASSSLGGGELFF.

The chain employs TRBV10-3 and TRBJ2-1; TRBD2 matches at 7 bases. CDR3 size: 13 residues. In germline, CDR1 is ENHRY, CDR2 SYGVKD. V lost 9 bases to trimming and J lost 8 bases; unmatched junction nucleotides: 10. The CDR3: CAISSGARDEQFF. DNA for the CDR3: TGTGCCATTTCTAGCGGAGCTAGGGATGAGCAGTTCTTC.

This clone was detected only once. The chain is built from TRBV5-1 and TRBJ2-5; unclear D gene. V lost 4 bases and J lost 2, with 6 bases in between. The CDR3 contains 12 residues. Per germline, CDR1 SGHRS and CDR2 YFSETQ. The CDR3 region has the DNA TGCGCCAGCAGCCCGCAACAAGAGACCCAGTACTTC. Protein: CASSPQQETQYF.

V gene TRBV5-1 combines with J gene TRBJ2-1, with D possibly TRBD1 on 5 matching bases. The ends were cut back, 4 bases at V and 0 bases at J, with 8 bases in the middle. Germline V CDR1 and CDR2: SGHRS, YFSETQ. The CDR3 consists of 14 residues. The CDR3 coding sequence is TGCGCCAGCAGCGGGCAGGGCTCCTACAATGAGCAGTTCTTC. Its protein product is CASSGQGSYNEQFF. Supplemented by reference TRBV5-1 and TRBJ2-1, the full variable domain reads KAGVTQTPRYLIKTRGQQVTLSCSPISGHRSVSWYQQTPGQGLQFLFEYFSETQRNKGNFPGRFSGRQFSNSRSEMNVSTLELGDSALYLCASSGQGSYNEQFFGPGTRLTVL.

The chain combines TRBV7-9 with TRBJ2-7; 9 bases align to TRBD1. The trim removed 5 bases at V and 6 bases at J, leaving 14 bases unmatched. Germline V CDR1 and CDR2: SEHNR, FQNEAQ (reference sequence). CDR3 length: 16 amino acids. The CDR3 here is CASSPHLSRDRVEQYF. In DNA form, the CDR3 reads TGTGCCAGCAGCCCGCACCTCTCCCGGGACAGGGTCGAGCAGTACTTC.

V is TRBV2 and J is TRBJ1-4; TRBD1 is a possible D gene (5 bases). Germline assignment: CDR1 SNHLY and CDR2 FYNNEI. This CDR3 comprises 11 residues. V was pared by 6 bases and J by 8 bases, with 7 bases between. CDR3 loop: CASRGGEKLFF. Here the CDR3 DNA reads TGTGCCAGCAGGGGGGGAGAAAAACTGTTTTTT.

The rearrangement uses TRBV6-5 and TRBJ2-5, with D possibly being TRBD2 (5 bases). Trimming took 8 bases from V and 4 from J, leaving 20 bases between them. The CDR3 is made up of 15 amino acids. Germline values: CDR1 MNHEY, CDR2 SVGAGI. In DNA, the CDR3 is TGTGCCAGCTATGGCATACTAGGATCCCGAGAGACCCAGTACTTC. Translating gives CASYGILGSRETQYF.

The V and J genes are TRBV7-9 and TRBJ2-7, with D maybe TRBD2 (6 bases). CDR1 and CDR2 from the germline V gene are SEHNR and FQNEAQ (reference sequence). The CDR3 loop spans 12 amino acids. V was clipped by 1 base and J by 6 bases, with 7 bases between them. CDR3 DNA sequence: TGTGCCAGCAGCTTAGGGAGGGCCGAGCAGTACTTC. Encoded protein: CASSLGRAEQYF.

The rearrangement uses TRBV19 and TRBJ2-5, with D possibly being TRBD1 (5 bases). Germline V gene sequence: CDR1 LNHDA, CDR2 SQIVND (reference sequence). This CDR3 has 16 amino acids. Deletions cut 4 bases from V and 5 bases from J, with 20 bases between. In nucleotides, the CDR3 is TGTGCCAGTAGTAGGGGCCGGCCAGGACACGGGGAGACCCAGTACTTC. It specifies CASSRGRPGHGETQYF.

About this clone: A junction end diverges from the germline sequence, so it may reflect a read error. V usage is TRBV10-3 and J usage is TRBJ2-7, with 9 bases identical to TRBD2. Germline V CDR1 and CDR2: ENHRY, SYGVKD. CDR3 length: 15 amino acids. The CDR3: CASSSLAGPSYEQYF. In nucleotides, the CDR3 is TGTGCCAGCAGTTCGCTAGCGGGACCTTCCTACGAGCAGTACTTC.

This chain connects TRBV7-2 to TRBJ2-7; tentatively, D is TRBD2 (5 bases). Trimming left V 2 bases short and J 4 bases short, with 12 bases between. Germline V CDR1 and CDR2: SGHTA, FQGNSA. This CDR3 has 14 residues. CDR3 residues: CASSLIWPGYEQYF. The CDR3 nucleotides are TGTGCCAGCAGCTTAATTTGGCCGGGGTACGAGCAGTACTTC.

The V gene is TRBV27, the J gene TRBJ2-2; the D is unclear. Germline V gene sequence: CDR1 MNHEY, CDR2 SMNVEV (reference sequence). V lost 7 bases, J lost 7 bases, and 19 bases lay in between. This CDR3 is 15 amino acids long. The CDR3 loop reads CASNSLPVRRGELFF. In DNA, the CDR3 is TGTGCCAGCAATAGTTTACCCGTCCGACGCGGGGAGCTGTTTTTT.

V and J are TRBV5-1 and TRBJ2-3, with unresolved D. This CDR3 region has 14 residues. V lost 3 bases and J 2 bases, leaving 10 bases between the germline ends. Looked up from germline, CDR1 is SGHRS and CDR2 is YFSETQ. The CDR3 region is CASSYEENTDTQYF. The CDR3 nucleotides read TGCGCCAGCAGCTACGAGGAGAACACAGATACGCAGTATTTT.

The rearrangement joins TRBV6-4 to TRBJ1-4, with a possible D match to TRBD1 (5 bases). Germline CDR1 and CDR2: MRHNA and SNTAGT. CDR3 length: 13 amino acids. The V gene lost 8 bases and the J gene lost 7 bases, with 14 bases spanning the gap. The CDR3 reads CASGDSFPEKLFF. The CDR3 DNA reads as TGTGCCAGCGGAGACAGCTTCCCTGAAAAACTGTTTTTT.

The chain uses TRBV27 and TRBJ1-1; 9 positions agree with TRBD1. The CDR3 spans 16 residues. In germline, CDR1 is MNHEY, CDR2 SMNVEV (reference sequence). Trimming removed 3 bases from V and 4 bases from J; junction bases left unmatched: 9. The CDR3 DNA follows: TGTGCCAGCAGTTTTTACTACAGGGGGCGCAGCACTGAAGCTTTCTTT. Its protein is CASSFYYRGRSTEAFF.

This rearrangement joins TRBV29-1 to TRBJ2-1, with 8 positions matching TRBD2. Germline V gives CDR1 SQVTM, CDR2 ANQGSEA. There are 16 residues in the CDR3. Unmatched junction bases numbered 7, after V lost 1 base and J lost 2 bases. This CDR3 reads CSVEGSGGRTYNEQFF. In DNA, the CDR3 is TGCAGCGTTGAAGGTTCGGGGGGGCGAACCTACAATGAGCAGTTCTTC.

This chain links TRBV18 with TRBJ1-2; 9 nucleotides agree with TRBD1. The V gene's germline CDR1 is KGHSH and CDR2 LQKENI. V was clipped by 4 bases and J by 4 bases; unmatched bases: 13. This CDR3 has 17 residues. DNA for the CDR3: TGTGCCAGCTCACTAGAATTCCAACAGGGGGCGAGCTATGGCTACACCTTC. Translated, it gives CASSLEFQQGASYGYTF.

The rearrangement uses TRBV2 and TRBJ2-7; 7 nucleotides match TRBD2. Germline loops: CDR1 SNHLY, CDR2 FYNNEI. With V trimmed by 7 bases and J by 3 bases, 6 bases remained unmatched. CDR3 length: 13 residues. In nucleotides, the CDR3 is TGTGCCAGCAATCGGGGGGAGTTCTACGAGCAGTACTTC. Residues: CASNRGEFYEQYF.

The rearrangement uses TRBV7-2 and TRBJ2-1; D gene uncertain. The CDR3 covers 15 residues. Trimming cost V 2 bases and J 1 base, with 9 bases left between them. The germline CDR1 and CDR2 sequences are SGHTA and FQGNSA. The CDR3 here is CASSLSSGSYNEQFF. DNA for the CDR3: TGTGCCAGCAGCTTATCGAGTGGTTCCTACAATGAGCAGTTCTTC.

This clone showed up many times. The chain has TRBV18 and TRBJ2-7; D remains ambiguous. There are 14 residues in the CDR3. Germline CDR1 is KGHSH and CDR2 is LQKENI. V lost 5 bases, J lost 0 bases, and 11 bases lay in between. The CDR3 region is CASSTTPSSYEQYF. The CDR3 nucleotides read TGTGCCAGCTCAACAACTCCGAGCTCCTACGAGCAGTACTTC.

The chain employs TRBV29-1 and TRBJ1-4, with D perhaps matching TRBD1 (5 bases). The CDR3 spans 13 residues. V was shortened by 5 bases and J by 7 bases, with 14 bases between the two germline ends. Germline V gene lookup returns CDR1 SQVTM and CDR2 ANQGSEA. The DNA for the CDR3 is TGCAGCGTTAATACTGTTGGGGCTGAAAAACTGTTTTTT. Its protein is CSVNTVGAEKLFF.

The chain employs TRBV4-2 and TRBJ1-4, with a tentative D call TRBD1 (5 bases). Germline V lookup: CDR1 LGHNA, CDR2 YNFKEQ. CDR3 length: 16 amino acids. Deletions cut 4 bases from V and 0 bases from J, with 12 bases between. CDR3 loop: CASSPRGETTNEKLFF. The CDR3 coding sequence is TGTGCCAGCAGCCCCCGGGGGGAAACAACTAATGAAAAACTGTTTTTT.

The chain is built from TRBV27 and TRBJ2-6; tentatively, D is TRBD1 (5 bases). Germline V gives CDR1 MNHEY, CDR2 SMNVEV (reference sequence). CDR3 size: 18 residues. The germline V and J ends were trimmed by 3 bases and 0 bases, with 15 bases remaining between them. CDR3 residues: CASSLTALLGSGANVLTF. In DNA, the CDR3 is TGTGCCAGCAGTTTGACAGCCCTCCTGGGCTCTGGGGCCAACGTCCTGACTTTC.

V gene TRBV7-9 combines with J gene TRBJ1-2; no clear D gene. The germline gives CDR1 SEHNR, CDR2 FQNEAQ (reference sequence). The V and J ends lost 3 bases and 7 bases respectively, with 9 bases between them. This CDR3 spans 12 amino acids. The CDR3 is CASSFIPFGYTF. In DNA form, the CDR3 reads TGTGCCAGCAGCTTCATACCGTTTGGCTACACCTTC.

The chain has TRBV4-1 and TRBJ2-1, with 7 bases aligning to TRBD2. V was clipped by 3 bases and J by 8 bases; unmatched bases: 7. The V gene's germline CDR1 is MGHRA and CDR2 YSYEKL. The CDR3 length is 14 residues. The CDR3 DNA is TGCGCCAGCAGCCAGGTAAACAGCGGGGATGAGCAGTTCTTC. As protein: CASSQVNSGDEQFF.

This chain links TRBV6-1 with TRBJ2-5; the match to TRBD2 covers 8 bases. The CDR3 extends over 14 amino acids. Germline V gene lookup returns CDR1 MNHNS and CDR2 SASEGT. The V and J ends lost 6 bases and 3 bases, in that order; junction bases with no gene match: 6. CDR3 nucleotide sequence: TGTGCCAGCAGGGGTAATAGCGGGAAAGAGACCCAGTACTTC. It translates to CASRGNSGKETQYF.

V usage is TRBV9 and J usage is TRBJ2-2, with 10 bases matching TRBD2. Germline CDR1 SGDLS, CDR2 YYNGEE. CDR3 length equals 18 residues. Trimming removed 3 bases from V and 3 bases from J; junction bases left unmatched: 11. CDR3: CASSADHSLAGDTGELFF. The CDR3 DNA follows: TGTGCCAGCAGCGCCGACCACTCTCTAGCGGGAGACACCGGGGAGCTGTTTTTT.

The chain has TRBV28 and TRBJ2-4; 16 nucleotides align to TRBD2. CDR3 size: 19 residues. Germline values: CDR1 MDHEN, CDR2 SYDVKM. J gave up 0 bases and V 7 bases, and 9 bases lay outside the gene matches. CDR3: CASKKGGLAGGIAKNIQYF. The CDR3 DNA sequence: TGTGCCAGCAAAAAAGGGGGACTAGCGGGAGGGATAGCCAAAAACATTCAGTACTTC.

The chain recombines TRBV4-2 with TRBJ2-6, with 11 bases matching TRBD2. In germline, CDR1 is LGHNA, CDR2 YNFKEQ. The CDR3 is made up of 18 amino acids. J was trimmed by 0 bases and V by 5 bases; bases with no gene match: 6. The CDR3 region has the DNA TGTGCCAGCAGCTATGGACTAGCGGGCTTCTCTGGGGCCAACGTCCTGACTTTC. Translated, it gives CASSYGLAGFSGANVLTF.